A selection of T cell receptor beta chains follows, all from one sample in a study of T cell repertoires in cytomegalovirus infection. TCRdb fed the reads into MiXCR, producing one record per CDR3 protein. The sample shows 550,000 to 850,000 distinct CDR3 sequences, 30% to 35% of them seen only once. These receptors have no identified antigens. This material consisted of cultured PBMCs, taken from culture after CMV antigen stimulation. Source of these receptors: a human donor in good health (CMV status not recorded). Some clones in this sample may be carry-over from other donors' samples. CDR3s leave out the opening cysteine and the closing phenylalanine or tryptophan.

v_gene,len,j_gene,CDR3aa
TRBV7-2,13,TRBJ2-1,ASSPTSLTYNEQF
TRBV7-2,13,TRBJ2-7,ASSPGLTSSYEQY
TRBV11-2,13,TRBJ2-3,ASSIRDGSTDTQY
TRBV29-1,11,TRBJ2-3,SVPAGATDTQY
TRBV4-2,14,TRBJ2-3,ASSMGTSGGTDTQY
TRBV15,13,TRBJ2-1,ATSRVGGTYNEQF
TRBV7-2,12,TRBJ2-7,ASSRTGARGEQY
TRBV7-6,13,TRBJ2-7,ASSLPRDGMGEQY
TRBV7-8,14,TRBJ2-1,ASSASRLSSYNEQF
TRBV5-3,17,TRBJ2-3,ASSFVADYGTLSTDTQY
TRBV12-3/TRBV12-4,12,TRBJ1-2,ASSYTTPRYGYT
TRBV7-6,9,TRBJ2-1,ASSVTSEQF
TRBV4-1,14,TRBJ2-1,ASSPRIWDGRGEQF